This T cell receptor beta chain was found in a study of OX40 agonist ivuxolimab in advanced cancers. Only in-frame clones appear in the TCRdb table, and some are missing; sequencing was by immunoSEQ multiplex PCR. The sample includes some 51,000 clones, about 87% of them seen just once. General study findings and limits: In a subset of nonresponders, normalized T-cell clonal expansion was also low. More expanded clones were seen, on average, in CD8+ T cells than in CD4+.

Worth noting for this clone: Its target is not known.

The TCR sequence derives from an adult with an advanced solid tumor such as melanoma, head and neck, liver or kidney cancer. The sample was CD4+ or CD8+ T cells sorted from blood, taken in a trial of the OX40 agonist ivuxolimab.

As DNA, the CDR3 is TGCGCCAGCAGCCACGATCTTACAGGGCCCGGGGACGAGCAGTACTTC. It is translated as CASSHDLTGPGDEQYF. The V and J genes are TRBV4-1 and TRBJ2-7, with D maybe TRBD1 (6 bases). CDR1 is MGHRA, CDR2 YSYEKL, per germline. V lost 3 bases and J lost 5, with 20 bases in between. The CDR3 has 16 amino acids.